This T cell receptor (beta chain) was sequenced for a study of cytomegalovirus exposure and HLA in healthy donors. PCR amplification relied on 60 Vbeta primers (plus 13 Jbeta primers). Method: immunoSEQ multiplex PCR; TCRdb's copy keeps in-frame clones and lacks some. This sample has over 100,000 clones, with roughly 73% found just once. This sequence was found in a woman aged 25-40 years in good health and CMV-seronegative. Input material: PBMCs.

In nucleotides, the CDR3 is TGTGCCAGTAGTAACGGACTCGCCGAGGGTGGCTACACCTTC. As protein: CASSNGLAEGGYTF. The rearrangement joins TRBV19 to TRBJ1-2; D ambiguous. Germline V gives CDR1 LNHDA, CDR2 SQIVND (reference sequence). The V and J ends lost 4 bases and 7 bases respectively, with 16 bases between them. The CDR3 runs 14 residues.